These T cell receptor beta chains were read from a single sample in a study of STAT5B mutations in CD4+ large granular lymphocyte leukemia. Generated by immunoSEQ multiplex PCR, the TCRdb table keeps only in-frame clones and is missing some. The sample carries tens of thousands of clones, roughly 87% recorded once. Material for sequencing was CD4+ T cells from blood buffy coats. The receptor set was obtained from a human donor in good health. CDR3s include the opening cysteine and the closing phenylalanine or tryptophan. The D gene is left open where the match is weak. Size is stated for part of the rows, as once, few or many counts, or as a class when the clone is expanded.

j_gene	v_gene	abundance	d_gene	CDR3nt	CDR3aa
TRBJ1-1	TRBV7-2	-	-	TGTGCCAGCCTCCAGGGCTTCTGGAACACTGAAGCTTTCTTT	CASLQGFWNTEAFF
TRBJ2-5	TRBV7-2	-	-	TGTGCCAGCAGCCCTACTAGCTTCCAAGAGACCCAGTACTTC	CASSPTSFQETQYF
TRBJ2-6	TRBV19	-	-	TGTGCCAGTAGTCCCCAGGGCCCTGGGGCCAACGTCCTGACTTTC	CASSPQGPGANVLTF
TRBJ1-1	TRBV5-4	-	-	TGTGCCAGCAGCGAACTTCCTGCAGGGAACACTGAAGCTTTCTTT	CASSELPAGNTEAFF
TRBJ2-7	TRBV7-2	-	-	TGTGCCAGCAGCCCCCGACCGTATTCCTACGAGCAGTACTTC	CASSPRPYSYEQYF
TRBJ2-7	TRBV28	-	-	TGTGCCAGCATGAAATTCGGGGTGCGGGCAGCCTACGAGCAGTACTTC	CASMKFGVRAAYEQYF
TRBJ2-7	TRBV5-8	-	-	TGTGCCAGCAGCTTCAGGGCAGGCAAGTCGCAGTACTTC	CASSFRAGKSQYF
TRBJ2-3	TRBV7-3	-	-	TGTGCCAGCAGCTTAGGAAGCACAGATACGCAGTATTTT	CASSLGSTDTQYF
TRBJ1-2	TRBV20-1	-	-	TGCAGTGCTAGAACGAATGGTGGCTACACCTTC	CSARTNGGYTF
TRBJ1-6	TRBV4-2	-	-	TGTGCCAGCAGCCAAGACACGGGGCGGAATTCACCCCTCCACTTT	CASSQDTGRNSPLHF
TRBJ1-2	TRBV7-6	-	-	TGTGCCAGCAGGCCTGCCCCAGGCGATGGCTACACCTTC	CASRPAPGDGYTF
TRBJ2-1	TRBV6-6	-	-	TGTGCCAGCAGTTACGAGTCAGGGGTCTACAATGAGCAGTTCTTC	CASSYESGVYNEQFF
TRBJ2-5	TRBV28	-	TRBD2	TGTGCCAGCAGTACAGGGACTAGCGGAGGGGACCAAGAGACCCAGTACTTC	CASSTGTSGGDQETQYF
TRBJ2-7	TRBV7-9	-	TRBD2	TGTGCCAGCAGCTTATTGGGCCTAGCGGGCCAAAACGAGCAGTACTTC	CASSLLGLAGQNEQYF
TRBJ2-5	TRBV7-2	-	TRBD1	TGTGCCAGCAGCCTTGGACAGGGGGCAGAGACCCAGTACTTC	CASSLGQGAETQYF
TRBJ1-2	TRBV7-8	once	-	TGTGCCAGCAGCTTATATTCGGGGGGGGCGACTAACTATGGCTACACCTTC	CASSLYSGGATNYGYTF
TRBJ1-2	TRBV19	few	-	TGTGCCAGTAGTACCTGGACAGATACGAACTATGGCTACACCTTC	CASSTWTDTNYGYTF
TRBJ1-2	TRBV6-6	-	-	TGTGCCAGCAGGGGAGGGACGGAGAGACTAAATGGCTACACCTTC	CASRGGTERLNGYTF